This T cell receptor (beta chain) stems from a study of T cell repertoires in cytomegalovirus infection. Looking at the study overall: Public TCR beta signatures were indicative of both CMV infection and a matching HLA type. The study, taken as a whole, reports: HLA-C-restricted CMV-specific TCR beta clonotypes prevailed in the ex vivo response. Cumulative public TCR beta family frequency identified CMV carriers with the relevant HLA.

The sample holds a few counts of this clonotype. The target antigen is unknown. From the reads, TCRdb called clonotypes with MiXCR, one entry per CDR3 protein. The table includes about 190,000 distinct CDR3 sequences, 25% to 30% detected once. Trimming cost V 1 base and J 3 bases, with 18 bases left between them. The CDR3 spans 17 residues. Germline CDR1 SGHTA, CDR2 FQGTGA. Sequencing was done on a sample of PBMCs. The chain is built from TRBV7-3 and TRBJ1-1; tentative D call: TRBD1 (5 bases). The TCR originated in a human donor in good health (CMV status not recorded). Some clones in this sample may be carry-over from other donors' samples. The CDR3 DNA reads TGTGCCAGCAGCTTAAACTCGCTCAGGGCGGGAGACACTGAAGCTTTCTTT. Translating gives CASSLNSLRAGDTEAFF.